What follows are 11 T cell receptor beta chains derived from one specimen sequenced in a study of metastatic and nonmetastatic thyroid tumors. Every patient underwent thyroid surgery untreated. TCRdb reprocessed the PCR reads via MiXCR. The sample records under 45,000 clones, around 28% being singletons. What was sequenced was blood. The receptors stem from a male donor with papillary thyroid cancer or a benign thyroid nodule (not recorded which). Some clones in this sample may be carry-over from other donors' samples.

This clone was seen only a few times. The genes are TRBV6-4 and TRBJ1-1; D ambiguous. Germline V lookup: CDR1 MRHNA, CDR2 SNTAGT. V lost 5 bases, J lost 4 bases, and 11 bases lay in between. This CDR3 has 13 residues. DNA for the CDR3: TGTGCCAGCAGTTACTTCACTGTCACTGAAGCTTTCTTT. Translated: CASSYFTVTEAFF.

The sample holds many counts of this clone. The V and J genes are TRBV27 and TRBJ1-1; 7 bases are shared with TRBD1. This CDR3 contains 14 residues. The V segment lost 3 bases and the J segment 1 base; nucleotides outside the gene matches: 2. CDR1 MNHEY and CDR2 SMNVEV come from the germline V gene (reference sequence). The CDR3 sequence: CASSFGQENTEAFF. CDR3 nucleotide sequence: TGTGCCAGCAGTTTCGGACAGGAGAACACTGAAGCTTTCTTT.

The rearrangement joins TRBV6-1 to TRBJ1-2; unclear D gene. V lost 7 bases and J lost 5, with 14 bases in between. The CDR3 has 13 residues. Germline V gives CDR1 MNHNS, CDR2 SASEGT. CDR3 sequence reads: CASTRIGDYGYTF. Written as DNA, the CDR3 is TGTGCCAGCACTCGAATCGGGGATTATGGCTACACCTTC.

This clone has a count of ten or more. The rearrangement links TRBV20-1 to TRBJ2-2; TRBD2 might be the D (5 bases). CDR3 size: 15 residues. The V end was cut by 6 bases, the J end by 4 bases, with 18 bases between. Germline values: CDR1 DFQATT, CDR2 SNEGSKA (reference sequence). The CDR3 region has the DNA TGCAGTGCCCCCCGAGCGGACCCGCTCACCGGGGAGCTGTTTTTT. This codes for CSAPRADPLTGELFF.

In nucleotides, the CDR3 is TGTGCCAGCACCTCCGAGGGTCACTACGAGCAGTACTTC. It codes for CASTSEGHYEQYF. The chain is built from TRBV28 and TRBJ2-7, with a weak D call TRBD2 (5 bases). This CDR3 is built from 13 residues. The V end lost 7 bases, the J end lost 3 bases, and 13 bases lay between the germline ends. Germline lookup yields CDR1 MDHEN and CDR2 SYDVKM.

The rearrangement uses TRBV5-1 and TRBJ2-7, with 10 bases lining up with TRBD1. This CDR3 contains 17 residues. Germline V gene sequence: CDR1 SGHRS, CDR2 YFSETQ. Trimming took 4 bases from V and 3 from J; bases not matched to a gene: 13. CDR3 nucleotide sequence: TGCGCCAGCAGCCCCTGGACAGGGGGGCTAGCGGGCTACGAGCAGTACTTC. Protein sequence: CASSPWTGGLAGYEQYF. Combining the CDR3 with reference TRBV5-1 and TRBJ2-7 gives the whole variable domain KAGVTQTPRYLIKTRGQQVTLSCSPISGHRSVSWYQQTPGQGLQFLFEYFSETQRNKGNFPGRFSGRQFSNSRSEMNVSTLELGDSALYLCASSPWTGGLAGYEQYFGPGTRLTVT.

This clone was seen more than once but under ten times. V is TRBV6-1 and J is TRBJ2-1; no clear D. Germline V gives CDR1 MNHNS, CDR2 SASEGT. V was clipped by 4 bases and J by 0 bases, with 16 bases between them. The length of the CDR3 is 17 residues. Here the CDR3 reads CASSALPHPSSYNEQFF. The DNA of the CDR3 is TGTGCCAGCAGTGCACTACCACACCCGAGCTCCTACAATGAGCAGTTCTTC.

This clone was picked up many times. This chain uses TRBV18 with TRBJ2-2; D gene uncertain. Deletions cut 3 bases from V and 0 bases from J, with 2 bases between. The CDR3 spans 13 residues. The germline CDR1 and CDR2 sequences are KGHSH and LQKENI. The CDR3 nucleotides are TGTGCCAGCTCACCCTCGAACACCGGGGAGCTGTTTTTT. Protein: CASSPSNTGELFF.

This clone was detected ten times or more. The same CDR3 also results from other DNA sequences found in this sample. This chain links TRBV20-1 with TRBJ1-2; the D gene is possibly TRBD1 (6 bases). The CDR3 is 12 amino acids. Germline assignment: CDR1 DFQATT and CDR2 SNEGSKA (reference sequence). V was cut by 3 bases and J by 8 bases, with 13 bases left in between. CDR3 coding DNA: TGCAGTGCTAGTAGGCAGGGGTACGGCTACACCTTC. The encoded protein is CSASRQGYGYTF.

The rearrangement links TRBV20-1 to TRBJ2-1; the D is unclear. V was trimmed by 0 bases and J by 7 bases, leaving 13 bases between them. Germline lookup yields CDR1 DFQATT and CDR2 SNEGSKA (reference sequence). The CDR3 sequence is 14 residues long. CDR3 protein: CSARDIQLGNEQFF. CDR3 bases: TGCAGTGCTAGAGATATACAACTCGGGAATGAGCAGTTCTTC.

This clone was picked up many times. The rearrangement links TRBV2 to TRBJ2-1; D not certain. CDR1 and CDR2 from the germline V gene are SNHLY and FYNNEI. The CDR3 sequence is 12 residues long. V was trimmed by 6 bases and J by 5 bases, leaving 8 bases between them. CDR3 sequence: CASSAYNNEQFF. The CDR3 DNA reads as TGTGCCAGCAGCGCCTATAACAATGAGCAGTTCTTC.